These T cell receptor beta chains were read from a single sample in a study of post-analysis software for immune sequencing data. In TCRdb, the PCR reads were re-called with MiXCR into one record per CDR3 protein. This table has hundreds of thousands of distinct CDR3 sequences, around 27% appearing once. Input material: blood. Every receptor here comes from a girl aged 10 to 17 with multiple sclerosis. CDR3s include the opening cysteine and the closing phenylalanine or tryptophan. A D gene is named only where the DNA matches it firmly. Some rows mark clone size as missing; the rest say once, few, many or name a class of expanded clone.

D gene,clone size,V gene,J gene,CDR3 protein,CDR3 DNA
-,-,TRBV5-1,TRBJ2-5,CASSSGNRAEEQYF,TGCGCCAGCAGCTCCGGAAATAGGGCTGAGGAGCAGTACTTC
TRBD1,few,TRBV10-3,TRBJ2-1,CAISGGTGGVQFF,TGTGCCATCAGTGGAGGGACAGGCGGCGTGCAGTTCTTC
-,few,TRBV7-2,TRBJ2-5,CASQRPGETQYF,TGTGCCAGCCAGAGACCCGGAGAGACCCAGTACTTC
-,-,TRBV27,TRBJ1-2,CASSQLGRIGYTF,TGTGCCAGCAGTCAGCTAGGTAGAATTGGCTACACCTTC
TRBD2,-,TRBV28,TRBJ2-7,CASTVVAGGEQYF,TGTGCCAGCACCGTGGTAGCGGGCGGTGAGCAGTACTTC
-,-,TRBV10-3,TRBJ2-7,CAISEQGGSYEQYF,TGTGCCATCAGTGAGCAGGGGGGCTCCTACGAGCAGTACTTC
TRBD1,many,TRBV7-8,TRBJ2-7,CASSYPGQGPHYEQYF,TGTGCCAGCAGCTATCCGGGACAGGGACCCCACTACGAGCAGTACTTC
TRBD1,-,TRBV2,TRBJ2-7,CASNRDRQDEQYF,TGTGCCAGCAACCGGGACAGGCAAGACGAGCAGTACTTC
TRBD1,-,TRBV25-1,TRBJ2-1,CASSEHTGGEQFF,TGTGCCAGCAGTGAACATACAGGGGGCGAGCAGTTCTTC
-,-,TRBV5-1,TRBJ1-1,CASSLAPDREAFF,TGCGCCAGCAGCTTGGCCCCTGACCGGGAAGCTTTCTTT
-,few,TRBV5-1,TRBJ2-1,CASSGFGDEQFF,TGCGCCAGCAGCGGCTTTGGGGATGAGCAGTTCTTC
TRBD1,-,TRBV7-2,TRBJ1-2,CASSLRGTVGYTF,TGTGCCAGCAGCTTACGAGGGACAGTTGGCTACACCTTC
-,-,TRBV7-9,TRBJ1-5,CASSLEGGSEPQHF,TGTGCCAGCAGCCTAGAAGGTGGGTCGGAACCCCAGCATTTT
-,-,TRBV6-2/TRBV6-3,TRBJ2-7,CASSPTRCYEQYF,TGTGCCAGCAGCCCTACGCGTTGTTACGAGCAGTACTTC
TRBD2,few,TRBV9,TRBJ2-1,CASSAGDYNEQFF,TGCGCCAGCAGCGCGGGGGACTACAATGAGCAGTTCTTC
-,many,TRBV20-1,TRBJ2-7,CSARDPPYEQYF,TGCAGTGCTAGAGATCCCCCTTACGAGCAGTACTTC
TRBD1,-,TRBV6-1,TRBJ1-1,CASSAGQGWTEAFF,TGTGCCAGCAGTGCGGGACAGGGATGGACTGAAGCTTTCTTT
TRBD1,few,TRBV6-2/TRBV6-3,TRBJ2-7,CASANRGRLAEQYF,TGTGCCAGCGCCAACAGGGGGAGACTGGCCGAGCAGTACTTC
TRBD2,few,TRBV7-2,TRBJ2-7,CASSLAVLAGGVTPYEQYF,TGTGCCAGCAGCTTAGCAGTCCTAGCGGGAGGGGTGACCCCCTACGAGCAGTACTTC
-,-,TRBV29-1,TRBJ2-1,CSVESQLGEQFF,TGCAGCGTCGAGAGCCAGCTCGGGGAGCAGTTCTTC
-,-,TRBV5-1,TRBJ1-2,CASSSEQSDGYTF,TGCGCCAGCAGCTCCGAACAGTCGGATGGCTACACCTTC
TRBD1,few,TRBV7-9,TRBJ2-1,CASSPRTGEINEQFF,TGTGCCAGCAGCCCGCGGACAGGGGAGATCAATGAGCAGTTCTTC
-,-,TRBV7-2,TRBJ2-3,CASSSPGTLGRDTQYF,TGTGCCAGCAGCTCGCCCGGGACCCTGGGCCGGGATACGCAGTATTTT
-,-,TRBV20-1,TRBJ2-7,CSASRDSPYEQYF,TGCAGTGCGTCCAGGGACTCCCCCTACGAGCAGTACTTC
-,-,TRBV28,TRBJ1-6,CASRTGALNNPPLHF,TGTGCCAGCAGAACGGGGGCCCTAAATAATCCACCCCTCCACTTT
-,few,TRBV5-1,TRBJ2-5,CASSLAGDSLGRETQYF,TGCGCCAGCAGCTTGGCCGGGGATTCACTAGGCCGAGAGACCCAGTACTTC
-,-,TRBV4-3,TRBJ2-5,CASSQEARINEQYF,TGCGCCAGCAGCCAAGAAGCCAGGATCAATGAGCAGTACTTC
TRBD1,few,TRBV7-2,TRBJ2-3,CASSRRTGFDLSFPDTQYF,TGTGCCAGCAGCCGGAGGACAGGGTTTGATTTGTCTTTTCCAGATACGCAGTATTTT
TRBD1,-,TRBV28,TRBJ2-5,CASSLTGGPSQETQYF,TGTGCCAGCAGTTTGACAGGGGGCCCATCCCAAGAGACCCAGTACTTC
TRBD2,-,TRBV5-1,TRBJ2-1,CASSEGASGLWWGEQFF,TGCGCCAGCAGTGAGGGAGCTAGCGGACTTTGGTGGGGTGAGCAGTTCTTC
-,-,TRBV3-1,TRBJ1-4,CASSQPATNEKLFF,TGTGCCAGCAGCCAACCCGCTACTAATGAAAAACTGTTTTTT
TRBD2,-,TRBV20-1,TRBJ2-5,CGAEPGLVQETQYF,TGCGGTGCGGAACCCGGACTAGTCCAAGAGACCCAGTACTTC
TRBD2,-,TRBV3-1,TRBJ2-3,CASSTRLAGGQDTQYF,TGTGCCAGCAGCACACGACTAGCGGGGGGTCAAGATACGCAGTATTTT
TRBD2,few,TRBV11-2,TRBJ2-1,CASSPWGLAGVGDEQFF,TGTGCCAGCAGCCCCTGGGGATTAGCGGGAGTCGGAGATGAGCAGTTCTTC
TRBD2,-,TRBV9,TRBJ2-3,CASSIDPAGGPQDTQYF,TGTGCCAGCAGCATAGACCCAGCGGGAGGCCCACAGGATACGCAGTATTTT
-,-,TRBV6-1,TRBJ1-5,CASSERGGNQPQHF,TGTGCCAGCAGTGAAAGGGGGGGAAATCAGCCCCAGCATTTT
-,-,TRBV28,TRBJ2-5,CASSPGRRSETQYF,TGTGCCAGCAGCCCGGGGAGGCGGTCGGAGACCCAGTACTTC
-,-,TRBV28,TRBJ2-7,CATKVGVTHEQYF,TGTGCCACCAAAGTTGGGGTTACCCACGAGCAGTACTTC
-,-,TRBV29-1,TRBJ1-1,CSVETGAGTEAFF,TGCAGCGTTGAGACGGGGGCCGGAACTGAAGCTTTCTTT
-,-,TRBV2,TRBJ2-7,CASREFGGHYEQYF,TGTGCCAGCAGGGAGTTCGGGGGGCACTACGAGCAGTACTTC
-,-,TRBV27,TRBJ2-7,CASKISGGAYEQYF,TGTGCCAGCAAAATCTCAGGGGGGGCCTACGAGCAGTACTTC
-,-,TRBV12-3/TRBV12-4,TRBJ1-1,CASTPRGAPTEAFF,TGTGCCAGCACCCCAAGGGGGGCCCCCACTGAAGCTTTCTTT
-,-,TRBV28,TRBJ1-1,CASSLINTEAFF,TGTGCCAGCAGCCTTATAAACACTGAAGCTTTCTTT
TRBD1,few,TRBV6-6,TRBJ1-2,CASIRSQGANGYTF,TGTGCCAGCATCCGGTCACAGGGGGCGAATGGCTACACCTTC
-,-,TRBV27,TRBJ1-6,CASSPAWSSYNSPLHF,TGTGCCAGCAGTCCGGCCTGGAGCTCCTATAATTCACCCCTCCACTTT
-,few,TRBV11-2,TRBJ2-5,CASSSKQETQYF,TGTGCCAGCAGCTCTAAACAAGAGACCCAGTACTTC
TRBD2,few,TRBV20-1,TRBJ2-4,CSARSGAIAKNIQYF,TGCAGTGCTAGAAGCGGGGCTATAGCCAAAAACATTCAGTACTTC
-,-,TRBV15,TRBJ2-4,CATSRDLGAGTYF,TGTGCCACCAGCAGAGATCTGGGCGCAGGAACCTACTTC
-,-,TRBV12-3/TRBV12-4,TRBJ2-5,CASSSRHSYNEQYF,TGTGCCAGCAGTTCCAGGCATTCCTACAATGAGCAGTACTTC